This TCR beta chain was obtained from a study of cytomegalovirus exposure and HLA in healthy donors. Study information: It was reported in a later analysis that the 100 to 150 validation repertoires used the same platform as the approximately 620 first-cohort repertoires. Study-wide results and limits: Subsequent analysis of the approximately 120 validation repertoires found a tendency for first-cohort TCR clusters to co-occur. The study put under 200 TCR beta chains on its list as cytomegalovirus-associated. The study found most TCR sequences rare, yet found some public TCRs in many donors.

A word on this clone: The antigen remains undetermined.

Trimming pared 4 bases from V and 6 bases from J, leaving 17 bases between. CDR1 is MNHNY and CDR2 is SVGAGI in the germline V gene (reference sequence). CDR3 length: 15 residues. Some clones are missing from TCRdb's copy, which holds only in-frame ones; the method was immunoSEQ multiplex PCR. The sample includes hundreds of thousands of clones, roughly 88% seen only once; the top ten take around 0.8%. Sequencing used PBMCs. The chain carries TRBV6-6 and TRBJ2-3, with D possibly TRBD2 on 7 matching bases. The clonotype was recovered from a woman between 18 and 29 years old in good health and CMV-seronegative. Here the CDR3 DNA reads TGTGCCAGCAGTTCCCAAGGGGGGGCAGGGGATACGCAGTATTTT. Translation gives CASSSQGGAGDTQYF.